A selection of T cell receptor beta chains follows, all from one sample in a study of cytomegalovirus exposure and HLA in healthy donors. TCRdb's copy holds only in-frame clones and misses some; the assay was immunoSEQ multiplex PCR. This sample has 170,000 or so clones, with approximately 84% found just once. Sequenced material: PBMCs. These receptors were obtained from a man aged 18 to 35 in good health and CMV-seronegative. CDR3s include the opening cysteine and the closing phenylalanine or tryptophan. The D gene is left open where the match is weak. Some rows mark clone size as missing; the rest say once, few, many or name a class of expanded clone.

J	D	V	size	CDR3	DNA
TRBJ2-3	TRBD2	TRBV7-3	-	CASRQSGTSGDRQYF	TGTGCCAGCAGACAGAGCGGGACTAGCGGGGACCGCCAGTATTTT
TRBJ1-1	-	TRBV6-5	few	CASVRGWTEAFF	TGTGCCAGCGTACGGGGATGGACTGAAGCTTTCTTT
TRBJ2-1	TRBD2	TRBV28	-	CASSPPSGLAAYNEQFF	TGTGCCAGCAGTCCCCCCTCGGGACTAGCGGCCTACAATGAGCAGTTCTTC
TRBJ2-6	-	TRBV7-2	-	CASSRVASGANVLTF	TGTGCCAGCAGCCGAGTAGCCTCTGGGGCCAACGTCCTGACTTTC
TRBJ2-3	-	TRBV30	-	CAWSVLSGADTQYF	TGTGCCTGGAGTGTACTGAGCGGTGCAGATACGCAGTATTTT
TRBJ1-2	-	TRBV2	-	CASSPIQGRNYGYTF	TGTGCCAGCAGTCCAATACAGGGCAGAAACTATGGCTACACCTTC
TRBJ1-2	-	TRBV2	-	CASMGGLNYGYTF	TGTGCCAGCATGGGGGGGCTGAACTATGGCTACACCTTC
TRBJ2-4	-	TRBV5-1	-	CASSLVPRVFLDF	TGCGCCAGCAGCTTGGTCCCCCGGGTTTTTCTTGACTTC
TRBJ1-1	-	TRBV27	-	CASSENRIVRTEAFF	TGTGCCAGCAGTGAAAACAGGATCGTACGTACTGAAGCTTTCTTT
TRBJ2-7	-	TRBV4-2	-	CASSQSGIGWAYEQYF	TGTGCCAGCAGCCAGTCAGGGATCGGGTGGGCCTACGAGCAGTACTTC
TRBJ2-5	-	TRBV2	-	CASSPRGTQYF	TGTGCCAGCAGCCCCAGGGGGACCCAGTACTTC
TRBJ2-5	TRBD2	TRBV5-4	-	CASSSGLAGETQYF	TGTGCCAGCAGCTCCGGACTAGCAGGGGAGACCCAGTACTTC
TRBJ2-1	TRBD2	TRBV4-2	-	CASSRTSGGYNEQFF	TGTGCCAGCAGCCGGACTAGCGGAGGCTACAATGAGCAGTTCTTC
TRBJ1-1	-	TRBV25-1	-	CASSDEVRLGEAFF	TGTGCCAGCAGTGATGAGGTCAGATTGGGTGAAGCTTTCTTT
TRBJ2-7	-	TRBV4-1	few	CASSQMTGYYEQYF	TGCGCCAGCAGCCAAATGACAGGTTACTACGAGCAGTACTTC
TRBJ2-1	-	TRBV19	-	CASTFGTYNEQFF	TGTGCCAGTACGTTCGGGACCTACAATGAGCAGTTCTTC
TRBJ2-5	-	TRBV6-6	-	CASTLSPRGQETQYF	TGTGCCAGCACCCTATCCCCCCGGGGCCAAGAGACCCAGTACTTC
TRBJ1-4	-	TRBV5-1	-	CASSRGSNEKLFF	TGCGCCAGCAGCAGGGGGTCGAATGAAAAACTGTTTTTT
TRBJ2-7	TRBD2	TRBV9	once	CASSLLAGDYEQYF	TGTGCCAGCAGCCTGCTAGCGGGGGACTACGAGCAGTACTTC
TRBJ2-2	TRBD1	TRBV7-3	-	CASSRGQGYTGELFF	TGTGCCAGCAGCCGCGGACAGGGATACACCGGGGAGCTGTTTTTT
TRBJ1-2	-	TRBV14	-	CASSQGEYDYGYTF	TGTGCCAGCAGCCAAGGAGAATACGACTATGGCTACACCTTC
TRBJ1-5	-	TRBV7-2	-	CASSQQGARNQPQHF	TGTGCCAGCAGCCAACAAGGGGCCCGGAATCAGCCCCAGCATTTT
TRBJ1-5	TRBD1	TRBV19	-	CASSIDLRSGGQPQHF	TGTGCCAGTAGTATAGATTTACGGTCAGGGGGCCAGCCCCAGCATTTT
TRBJ2-7	TRBD1	TRBV5-1	once	CASSLVGLKGAQSYEQYF	TGCGCCAGCAGCCTCGTGGGGCTCAAGGGGGCGCAAAGCTACGAGCAGTACTTC
TRBJ2-6	TRBD1	TRBV7-9	-	CASSSNDRGNGANVLTF	TGTGCCAGCAGCTCCAATGACAGGGGAAATGGGGCCAACGTCCTGACTTTC
TRBJ2-7	TRBD2	TRBV10-3	-	CAIRFTDRTSGMTYEQYF	TGTGCCATCAGATTCACAGACAGGACTAGCGGGATGACCTACGAGCAGTACTTC
TRBJ2-3	-	TRBV27	-	CASSGLRSTDTQYF	TGTGCCAGCAGCGGACTCAGGTCCACAGATACGCAGTATTTT
TRBJ2-2	TRBD2	TRBV9	once	CASSVTSGSDTGELFF	TGTGCCAGCAGCGTTACTAGCGGGAGTGACACCGGGGAGCTGTTTTTT
TRBJ2-7	TRBD1	TRBV28	-	CASSPGTGLLTYEQYF	TGTGCCAGCAGTCCCGGGACAGGGCTCCTCACCTACGAGCAGTACTTC
TRBJ2-7	-	TRBV28	-	CASSLRDGATRPYEQYF	TGTGCCAGCAGTTTACGAGATGGGGCGACCAGACCCTACGAGCAGTACTTC
TRBJ1-4	TRBD1	TRBV2	few	CAEGTGSEKLFF	TGTGCTGAAGGGACAGGGTCAGAAAAACTGTTTTTT
TRBJ2-7	-	TRBV5-4	once	CASSLGRVSYEQYF	TGTGCCAGCAGCTTGGGCAGGGTCTCCTACGAGCAGTACTTC
TRBJ1-5	TRBD1	TRBV5-1	-	CASSLGTGNGQPQHF	TGCGCCAGCAGCTTAGGGACAGGGAACGGTCAGCCCCAGCATTTT
TRBJ2-7	-	TRBV27	-	CASSHVPFRGSTYEQYF	TGTGCCAGCAGCCACGTCCCTTTCAGGGGATCGACCTACGAGCAGTACTTC
TRBJ2-6	TRBD2	TRBV7-3	-	CASSPPAGGLGANVLTF	TGTGCCAGCAGCCCACCAGCGGGGGGGCTCGGGGCCAACGTCCTGACTTTC
TRBJ2-2	TRBD1	TRBV15	-	CATSRGQGQGYTGELFF	TGTGCCACCAGCAGAGGCCAGGGACAGGGGTATACCGGGGAGCTGTTTTTT
TRBJ2-4	TRBD2	TRBV28	-	CATLLRGGLQYF	TGTGCCACCCTTTTGCGGGGGGGTCTTCAGTACTTC
TRBJ2-2	TRBD2	TRBV7-9	-	CASSLGPPAGNTGELFF	TGTGCCAGCAGCTTGGGCCCCCCAGCGGGAAACACCGGGGAGCTGTTTTTT
TRBJ2-3	-	TRBV28	once	CASSFGMAGSADTQYF	TGTGCCAGCAGTTTTGGAATGGCCGGGAGTGCAGATACGCAGTATTTT
TRBJ2-5	TRBD2	TRBV5-6	-	CASSLVAGGQETQYF	TGTGCCAGCAGCTTGGTGGCGGGGGGACAAGAGACCCAGTACTTC
TRBJ2-7	-	TRBV29-1	-	CSVEDLYEQYF	TGCAGCGTTGAAGATCTCTACGAGCAGTACTTC
TRBJ2-2	TRBD1	TRBV29-1	-	CSIGQGEGTGELFF	TGCAGCATAGGACAGGGTGAGGGCACCGGGGAGCTGTTTTTT
TRBJ2-7	-	TRBV30	-	CAWGRGTYEQYF	TGTGCCTGGGGTAGAGGAACCTACGAGCAGTACTTC
TRBJ2-2	TRBD2	TRBV9	-	CASSGGLAETGELFF	TGTGCCAGCAGCGGGGGACTAGCGGAAACCGGGGAGCTGTTTTTT
TRBJ2-2	-	TRBV5-1	-	CASSLTGTFNTGELFF	TGCGCCAGCAGCCTTACCGGGACTTTTAACACCGGGGAGCTGTTTTTT
TRBJ2-5	TRBD2	TRBV5-1	-	CASSPREGVQETQYF	TGCGCCAGCAGCCCCCGGGAGGGCGTTCAAGAGACCCAGTACTTC
TRBJ1-3	-	TRBV6-6	-	CASSSPMSSGNTIYF	TGTGCCAGCAGTTCTCCCATGAGCTCTGGAAACACCATATATTTT
TRBJ2-1	-	TRBV13	-	CASSLKHGGGNEQFF	TGTGCCAGCAGCTTAAAACACGGGGGTGGTAATGAGCAGTTCTTC
TRBJ2-2	-	TRBV10-1	-	CASSVNTGSGELFF	TGCGCCAGCAGTGTTAATACAGGGTCCGGGGAGCTGTTTTTT
TRBJ2-7	-	TRBV29-1	-	CSVIPRGSYEQYF	TGCAGCGTTATTCCCAGGGGCTCCTACGAGCAGTACTTC
TRBJ2-1	-	TRBV7-8	-	CASSLRFRRGGYYNEQFF	TGTGCCAGCAGCTTAAGATTCCGCCGGGGTGGGTACTACAATGAGCAGTTCTTC
TRBJ2-1	-	TRBV6-6	-	CASSFAGDNNEQFF	TGTGCCAGCAGTTTCGCAGGGGATAACAATGAGCAGTTCTTC
TRBJ2-1	TRBD2	TRBV2	-	CASKENSGRNEQFF	TGTGCCAGCAAGGAGAATAGCGGGAGGAATGAGCAGTTCTTC
TRBJ2-1	TRBD2	TRBV7-6	-	CASSFLSGTRGDEQFF	TGTGCCAGCAGCTTTTTATCCGGGACTAGAGGTGATGAGCAGTTCTTC
TRBJ2-3	TRBD2	TRBV5-6	-	CASSFFRLAGVTDTQYF	TGTGCCAGCAGCTTCTTCCGGCTAGCGGGAGTGACAGATACGCAGTATTTT